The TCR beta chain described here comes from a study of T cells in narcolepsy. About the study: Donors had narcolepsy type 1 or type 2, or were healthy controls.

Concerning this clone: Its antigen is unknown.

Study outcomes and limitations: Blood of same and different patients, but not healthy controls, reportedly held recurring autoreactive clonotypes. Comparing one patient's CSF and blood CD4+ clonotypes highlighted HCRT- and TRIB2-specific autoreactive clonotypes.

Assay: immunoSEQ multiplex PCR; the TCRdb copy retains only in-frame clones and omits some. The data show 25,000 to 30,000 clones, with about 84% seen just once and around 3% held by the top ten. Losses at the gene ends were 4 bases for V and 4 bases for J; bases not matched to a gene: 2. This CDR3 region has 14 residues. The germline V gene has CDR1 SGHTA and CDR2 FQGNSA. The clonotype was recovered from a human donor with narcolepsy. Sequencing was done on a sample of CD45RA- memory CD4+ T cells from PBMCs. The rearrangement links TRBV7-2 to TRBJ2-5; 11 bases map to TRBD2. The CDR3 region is CASSSGTSGETQYF. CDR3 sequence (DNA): TGTGCCAGCAGCTCCGGGACTAGCGGAGAGACCCAGTACTTC.